The rows below give T cell receptor beta chains drawn from one sample of a study of CD8 T cells in Susac syndrome. TCRdb called the immunoSEQ multiplex PCR reads again in MiXCR, with one record for every CDR3 protein. The repertoire holds around 220,000 distinct CDR3 sequences, with 80% to 95% as singletons. The sample was CD8+ T cells from PBMCs. Source of these receptors: a human donor with multiple sclerosis. CDR3s include the opening cysteine and the closing phenylalanine or tryptophan. D genes are given only for firm matches. The size of a clone is reported for some rows only, either as once, few or many, or as a class for expanded clones.

d_gene	abundance	v_gene	j_gene	CDR3nt	CDR3aa
-	once	TRBV13	TRBJ2-3	TGTGCCAGCAGCTCCACCCAGGAGGGTGATGCGCAGTATTTT	CASSSTQEGDAQYF
-	-	TRBV19	TRBJ1-2	TGTGCCAGTAGTATACAAGGCGACGGGGTTAATGGCTACACCTTC	CASSIQGDGVNGYTF
-	-	TRBV11-1	TRBJ2-2	TGTGCCAGCAGCTTAGTTCCGGGCACCGGGGAGCTGTTTTTT	CASSLVPGTGELFF
TRBD1	-	TRBV19	TRBJ1-5	TGTGCCAGTAGGGAAGGGACAGGGACCTATCAGCCCCAGCATTTT	CASREGTGTYQPQHF
TRBD2	-	TRBV19	TRBJ2-4	TGTGCCAGTAGTATAGTCGGGCTAGCGGGAATTTCGGGAAACATTCAGTACTTC	CASSIVGLAGISGNIQYF
TRBD1	-	TRBV9	TRBJ2-2	TGTGCCAGCAGCCATAATCCGGGACAGGGTCCCGGGGAGCTGTTTTTT	CASSHNPGQGPGELFF
-	once	TRBV27	TRBJ2-3	TGTGCCAGCAGTGGGCAGGGAGCCGGCACAGATACGCAGTATTTT	CASSGQGAGTDTQYF
-	-	TRBV12-3/TRBV12-4	TRBJ2-4	TGTGCCAGCAGTTTGTCGATATCAGGGATCGGAGTCAAAAACATTCAGTACTTC	CASSLSISGIGVKNIQYF
-	once	TRBV11-2	TRBJ2-3	TGTGCCAGCAGCCTCCCCCGTGGGAGAACAGATACGCAGTATTTT	CASSLPRGRTDTQYF
-	once	TRBV7-8	TRBJ2-7	TGTGCCAGCAGCTTACTGGGTCTGCAGTGGGATTACGAGCAGTACTTC	CASSLLGLQWDYEQYF
-	-	TRBV28	TRBJ2-2	TGTGCCAGCAGTTTCTCTTCCAGGGGCACCGGGGAGCTGTTTTTT	CASSFSSRGTGELFF
-	-	TRBV12-3/TRBV12-4	TRBJ1-5	TGTGCCAGCAGTTCTACTGTAAGCAATCAGCCCCAGCATTTT	CASSSTVSNQPQHF